These T cell receptor beta chains were read from a single sample in a study of beta chain features in type 1 diabetes. Profiled with immunoSEQ multiplex PCR; TCRdb holds only in-frame clones, not every one. The sample gives some 160,000 clones, 6.5% to 10% of which show up once; around 0.5% is in the top ten. Material: central memory CD4+ T cells from blood. These receptors all come from a woman aged 18-35 years with type 1 diabetes. Each CDR3 is given without its conserved first and last residue. The D gene is left open where the match is weak. Where a row states a size, it is once, few, many or the class of an expanded clone; other rows omit it.

j_gene,v_gene,d_gene,abundance,CDR3aa
TRBJ2-1,TRBV7-2,-,-,ASSFRNEQF
TRBJ2-7,TRBV6-1,TRBD2,few,ASSGRLAGDYEQY
TRBJ2-3,TRBV7-2,-,few,ASSLWTPTDTQY
TRBJ2-1,TRBV11-2,-,-,ASSPPPLANEQF
TRBJ2-1,TRBV19,TRBD2,-,ASSPRTSGNNEQF
TRBJ1-2,TRBV25-1,-,-,ASSFYNYGYT
TRBJ2-5,TRBV5-4,-,-,ASSLSRVGQETQY
TRBJ1-4,TRBV14,-,many,ASSRGINEKLF
TRBJ2-4,TRBV2,-,few,ASSGTPRNIQY
TRBJ1-1,TRBV29-1,-,-,SVEPQGNTEAF
TRBJ1-2,TRBV6-1,-,-,ASIGGGQANYGYT
TRBJ2-5,TRBV5-1,TRBD2,-,ASSLASGTIQETQY
TRBJ2-5,TRBV10-3,-,few,AIGSTGQETQY
TRBJ2-1,TRBV4-3,-,-,ASSQNSHEQF
TRBJ2-4,TRBV30,TRBD2,many,AWMGRMAGGYIQY
TRBJ1-4,TRBV5-1,TRBD1,-,ASSLEGTANEKLF
TRBJ1-1,TRBV19,-,-,ASSIGRGGGAF
TRBJ1-5,TRBV6-7,-,-,ASSYLPTRAGNQPQH
TRBJ1-2,TRBV19,-,-,ASRDLRNYGYT
TRBJ2-7,TRBV7-2,TRBD2,few,ASSLASSGGKYEQY
TRBJ2-3,TRBV30,TRBD2,few,AWNVGLNPRTDTQY
TRBJ1-2,TRBV28,TRBD1,-,ASSGGTGSYGYT
TRBJ2-7,TRBV2,-,-,ASKASPGSSYEQY
TRBJ1-1,TRBV11-3,TRBD1,few,ASSPGGRPEAF
TRBJ2-1,TRBV6-5,TRBD1,-,ASSYSGTVPNEQF
TRBJ2-3,TRBV7-9,TRBD2,-,ASSLPGGGDTQY
TRBJ1-3,TRBV4-3,-,-,ASSQETGGNTIY
TRBJ2-1,TRBV28,TRBD1,-,ASRTTGQGSYNEQF
TRBJ2-3,TRBV4-1,TRBD2,few,ASSQGLAGVDTQY
TRBJ2-1,TRBV19,-,few,ASTLAGGDGSSYNEQF
TRBJ2-1,TRBV27,TRBD1,-,ASTRTGGVYNEQF
TRBJ1-1,TRBV5-1,-,-,ASSLAVDTEAF
TRBJ1-5,TRBV4-2,TRBD1,-,ASSQDWGQGGPQH
TRBJ1-2,TRBV4-3,TRBD1,-,ASSQDLGQGKYGYT
TRBJ2-5,TRBV5-1,TRBD2,few,ASSLAPGGPETQY
TRBJ2-5,TRBV6-6,-,many,ASSYSSSQETQY
TRBJ2-1,TRBV7-2,TRBD2,-,ASSKTSGSYNEQF
TRBJ2-5,TRBV28,-,few,ASSLPRAETQY
TRBJ2-7,TRBV6-5,TRBD2,few,ASIGSTSGTKQY
TRBJ1-1,TRBV7-2,TRBD1,few,ASSRTQGFPEAF
TRBJ1-5,TRBV4-2,-,-,ASSQAGDGQPQH
TRBJ1-5,TRBV18,-,few,ASSPTGLEQPQH
TRBJ2-6,TRBV28,-,few,ASSFPRGANVLT
TRBJ2-7,TRBV7-6,-,-,ASSSSADSYEQY
TRBJ1-2,TRBV19,TRBD1,-,ASSIPGQATGYT
TRBJ2-1,TRBV7-8,TRBD2,few,ASLSGTSGYNEQF